This T cell receptor (beta chain) was observed in a study of T cells after yellow fever vaccination. CDR3 length equals 14 residues. Trimming stripped 6 bases from V and 5 bases from J, with 13 bases between. The germline V gene encodes CDR1 ENHRY and CDR2 SYGVKD. TCRdb processed the 5' RACE reads anew with MiXCR; each CDR3 protein has one entry. The table records 200,000 to 250,000 distinct CDR3 sequences, 6.9% of them present only once. The receptor's source is a man aged 25-45 years who received the YFV17D yellow fever vaccine. This sequence joins TRBV10-3 and TRBJ2-2, with D possibly TRBD2 on 5 matching bases. The specimen was CD4+ T cells sorted from PBMCs, collected 15 days after the yellow fever booster vaccination. The chain's CDR3 is CAIREGKQTGELFF. CDR3 DNA sequence: TGTGCCATCAGAGAGGGTAAACAAACCGGGGAGCTGTTTTTT.